The 27 T cell receptor beta chains below come from one sample, sequenced in a study of shared clonotypes between healthy human individuals. In the naive CD8 group, cells lacked CD45RO and were positively selected for CCR7, so terminally differentiated effector memory CD45RA+ cells were left out. Produced via immunoSEQ multiplex PCR; TCRdb's table is partial and in-frame only. The sample gives about 2.1 million clones, just under 95% of which show up once; more than 1.5% is in the top ten. Material: naive CD8+ T cells from PBMCs. These receptors all come from a man between 18 and 35 years old in good health. Some clones in this sample may be carry-over from other donors' samples.

The chain couples TRBV9 to TRBJ2-1, with TRBD1 as a possible D gene (5 bases). V lost 3 bases and J 5 bases, leaving 18 bases between the germline ends. The CDR3 contains 16 residues. The germline V gene has CDR1 SGDLS and CDR2 YYNGEE. Here the CDR3 reads CASSAPGWGQNNEQFF. The CDR3 DNA is TGTGCCAGCAGCGCGCCCGGGTGGGGCCAAAACAATGAGCAGTTCTTC. The whole variable domain, remainder taken from reference TRBV9 and TRBJ2-1, is DSGVTQTPKHLITATGQRVTLRCSPRSGDLSVYWYQQSLDQGLQFLIQYYNGEERAKGNILERFSAQQFPDLHSELNLSSLELGDSALYFCASSAPGWGQNNEQFFGPGTRLTVL.

The chain joins TRBV11-2 to TRBJ2-3; D is uncertain. The CDR3 runs to 15 residues. V was cut by 5 bases and J by 2 bases, with 14 bases left in between. Germline CDR1 reads SGHAT; CDR2 reads FQNNGV. The CDR3: CASSLRPGNTDTQYF. CDR3 coding DNA: TGTGCCAGCAGCCTCCGCCCAGGCAACACAGATACGCAGTATTTT.

The chain couples TRBV7-8 to TRBJ2-1; perhaps TRBD2 as D (5 bases). CDR3 size: 12 residues. V was trimmed by 6 bases and J by 8 bases, leaving 11 bases between them. Germline assignment: CDR1 SGHVS and CDR2 FQNEAQ. CDR3 in amino acids: CASRVARDEQFF. CDR3 nucleotide sequence: TGTGCCAGCAGGGTGGCGAGGGATGAGCAGTTCTTC. Full variable domain (missing parts from reference TRBV7-8 and TRBJ2-1): GAGVSQSPRYKVAKRGQDVALRCDPISGHVSLFWYQQALGQGPEFLTYFQNEAQLDKSGLPSDRFFAERPEGSVSTLKIQRTQQEDSAVYLCASRVARDEQFFGPGTRLTVL.

A single count supports this clone. The V gene is TRBV28, the J gene TRBJ2-2; TRBD1 agrees at 7 bases. CDR3 length: 17 residues. The V segment lost 3 bases and the J segment 2 bases; nucleotides outside the gene matches: 9. Germline V gene sequence: CDR1 MDHEN, CDR2 SYDVKM. CDR3 in amino acids: CASSFYIGDSNTGELFF. The CDR3 region has the DNA TGTGCCAGCAGTTTTTATATAGGGGACAGCAACACCGGGGAGCTGTTTTTT. The variable domain in full, completed from reference TRBV28 and TRBJ2-2, reads DVKVTQSSRYLVKRTGEKVFLECVQDMDHENMFWYRQDPGLGLRLIYFSYDVKMKEKGDIPEGYSVSREKKERFSLILESASTNQTSMYLCASSFYIGDSNTGELFFGEGSRLTVL.

V usage is TRBV29-1 and J usage is TRBJ1-1, with no clear D. The germline CDR1 and CDR2 sequences are SQVTM and ANQGSEA. The CDR3 is made up of 9 amino acids. V was trimmed by 3 bases and J by 11 bases, leaving 7 bases between them. DNA for the CDR3: TGCAGCGTTGAGGAAGGGGCTTTCTTT. It codes for CSVEEGAFF.

The rearrangement links TRBV27 to TRBJ2-7; 8 nucleotides match TRBD2. Germline assignment: CDR1 MNHEY and CDR2 SMNVEV (reference sequence). The CDR3 loop spans 16 amino acids. V trimming: 5 bases; J trimming: 4 bases; junction bases outside the gene matches: 13. The CDR3 here is CASSPSAGTRDYEQYF. In DNA, the CDR3 is TGTGCCAGCAGTCCGTCCGCCGGGACTAGGGATTACGAGCAGTACTTC.

This chain links TRBV11-2 with TRBJ2-1; 7 nucleotides line up with TRBD2. CDR1 SGHAT and CDR2 FQNNGV come from the germline V gene. The CDR3 loop spans 16 amino acids. V lost 1 base and J lost 0; bases outside the gene matches: 3. The CDR3 DNA sequence: TGTGCCAGCAGCTTAGGTCTAGCGGTCTCCTACAATGAGCAGTTCTTC. Encoded protein: CASSLGLAVSYNEQFF.

The chain combines TRBV27 with TRBJ2-5; 10 bases match TRBD1. The CDR3 runs to 15 residues. The V and J ends lost 5 bases and 1 base, in that order; junction bases with no gene match: 4. Germline values: CDR1 MNHEY, CDR2 SMNVEV (reference sequence). CDR3 in amino acids: CASSLWTGGQETQYF. CDR3 DNA sequence: TGTGCCAGCAGTCTTTGGACAGGGGGCCAAGAGACCCAGTACTTC.

This clone was seen at least ten times. V is TRBV15 and J is TRBJ2-7; TRBD2 might be the D (6 bases). The CDR3 totals 13 residues. Trimming removed 8 bases from V and 0 bases from J, with 11 bases in between. The germline CDR1 and CDR2 sequences are LNHNV and YYDKDF (reference sequence). Here the CDR3 reads CATGGKSSYEQYF. In nucleotides, the CDR3 is TGTGCCACCGGGGGGAAGAGCTCCTACGAGCAGTACTTC.

The genes are TRBV30 and TRBJ2-7; 7 bases are a match to TRBD2. This CDR3 comprises 15 residues. V was pared by 2 bases and J by 7 bases, with 14 bases of the junction left unmatched. Germline V gene data show CDR1 as GTSNPN and CDR2 as SVGIG (reference sequence). Here the CDR3 DNA reads TGTGCCTGGAGTCCCCTGGGAGGGGCTGGGGTGGAGCAGTACTTC. As protein: CAWSPLGGAGVEQYF. Filled out from reference TRBV30 and TRBJ2-7, the complete variable domain reads SQTIHQWPATLVQPVGSPLSLECTVEGTSNPNLYWYRQAAGRGLQLLFYSVGIGQISSEVPQNLSASRPQDRQFILSSKKLLLSDSGFYLCAWSPLGGAGVEQYFGPGTRLTVT.

This clone showed up just once. The genes are TRBV10-3 and TRBJ2-3; 8 positions match TRBD2. CDR1 and CDR2 from the germline V gene are ENHRY and SYGVKD. Trimming removed 5 bases from V and 6 bases from J; junction bases left unmatched: 10. CDR3 size: 15 residues. The DNA of the CDR3 is TGTGCCATCAGTCCTCAGAGCGGGAGCAAGGATACGCAGTATTTT. This sequence encodes CAISPQSGSKDTQYF.

V gene TRBV27 combines with J gene TRBJ2-4; D possibly corresponds to TRBD2 (5 bases). The CDR3 totals 14 residues. Per germline, CDR1 MNHEY and CDR2 SMNVEV (reference sequence). V was shortened by 3 bases and J by 1 base, with 7 bases between the two germline ends. Here the CDR3 reads CASSFGVAKNIQYF. The CDR3 DNA reads as TGTGCCAGCAGTTTCGGGGTGGCCAAAAACATTCAGTACTTC.

The genes are TRBV4-2 and TRBJ2-2; 8 bases are shared with TRBD2. In germline, CDR1 is LGHNA, CDR2 YNFKEQ. CDR3 length: 18 amino acids. The J segment lost 6 bases and the V segment lost 0 bases, leaving 12 bases of the junction unmatched. In DNA, the CDR3 is TGTGCCAGCAGCCAAGATCTGACTGCGGGAGGCGTGGCCGGGGAGCTGTTTTTT. Translated: CASSQDLTAGGVAGELFF.

V usage is TRBV19 and J usage is TRBJ2-1; D not resolved. Germline values: CDR1 LNHDA, CDR2 SQIVND (reference sequence). The V gene lost 6 bases and the J gene lost 0 bases, with 15 bases spanning the gap. CDR3 length: 16 amino acids. CDR3 sequence: CASSPRAVSSYNEQFF. The CDR3 DNA reads as TGTGCCAGTAGCCCTAGGGCCGTCAGCTCCTACAATGAGCAGTTCTTC.

The J gene is TRBJ2-7, the V gene TRBV13; D call uncertain. Trimming stripped 5 bases from V and 6 bases from J, with 8 bases between. The CDR3 contains 11 residues. The V gene's germline CDR1 is PRHDT and CDR2 FYEKMQ (reference sequence). CDR3 DNA: TGTGCCAGCAGCCTCGGGTCCGAGCAGTACTTC. Its translation is CASSLGSEQYF.

This CDR3 is CASSRGASSYNEQFF. In DNA, the CDR3 is TGTGCCAGCAGCCGTGGGGCTAGCTCCTACAATGAGCAGTTCTTC. This sequence joins TRBV4-2 and TRBJ2-1, with D maybe TRBD1 (5 bases). Germline lookup yields CDR1 LGHNA and CDR2 YNFKEQ. The CDR3 loop spans 15 amino acids. V lost 4 bases and J lost 0, with 10 bases in between.

This rearrangement joins TRBV28 to TRBJ2-2, with unresolved D. The CDR3 is made up of 15 amino acids. V was shortened by 10 bases and J by 0 bases, with 15 bases between the two germline ends. CDR1 is MDHEN and CDR2 is SYDVKM in the germline V gene. The CDR3 DNA sequence: TGTGCCACCCAAAAAGGGCTCGCGAACACCGGGGAGCTGTTTTTT. It yields the protein CATQKGLANTGELFF.

Written as DNA, the CDR3 is TGCGCCAGCAGCCAAGATCGTGGACAGGCGAAGGCCCAGTACTTC. The encoded protein is CASSQDRGQAKAQYF. The chain combines TRBV4-3 with TRBJ2-5, with 7 bases that match TRBD1. Losses at the gene ends were 0 bases for V and 9 bases for J; bases not matched to a gene: 10. Germline lookup yields CDR1 LGHNA and CDR2 YSLEER. The CDR3 loop spans 15 amino acids.

V gene TRBV6-1 combines with J gene TRBJ2-7; 14 bases map to TRBD2. Germline lookup yields CDR1 MNHNS and CDR2 SASEGT. The ends lost 1 base at V and 3 bases at J; junction bases unmatched: 2. The CDR3 extends over 16 amino acids. The CDR3 loop is CASSEGLAGGFYEQYF. The CDR3 DNA follows: TGTGCCAGCAGTGAAGGACTAGCGGGAGGGTTCTACGAGCAGTACTTC.

About this clone itself: Other DNA sequences in the sample encode the same CDR3. The rearrangement uses TRBV7-3 and TRBJ2-1; D not resolved. The germline V gene encodes CDR1 SGHTA and CDR2 FQGTGA. This CDR3 has 15 amino acids. The V end was cut by 2 bases, the J end by 0 bases, with 8 bases between. CDR3 bases: TGTGCCAGCAGCTTAGGAGCTAGCTCCTACAATGAGCAGTTCTTC. Residues: CASSLGASSYNEQFF.

This chain links TRBV28 with TRBJ1-2; 7 bases agree with TRBD1. V lost 3 bases to trimming and J lost 2 bases; unmatched junction nucleotides: 6. Germline V gene data show CDR1 as MDHEN and CDR2 as SYDVKM. This CDR3 spans 15 amino acids. The CDR3 reads CASSLRGRGNYGYTF. The CDR3 region has the DNA TGTGCCAGCAGTTTGAGGGGGCGGGGGAACTATGGCTACACCTTC.

The chain joins TRBV19 to TRBJ2-7, with D perhaps TRBD2 (6 bases). There are 15 residues in the CDR3. Trimming left V 4 bases short and J 1 base short, with 14 bases between. Germline values: CDR1 LNHDA, CDR2 SQIVND (reference sequence). The CDR3: CASSSLMGGSYEQYF. The CDR3 DNA reads TGTGCCAGTAGTAGTCTTATGGGGGGATCCTACGAGCAGTACTTC.

The chain carries TRBV7-3 and TRBJ2-3; no definite D call. Germline loops: CDR1 SGHTA, CDR2 FQGTGA. The germline V and J ends were trimmed by 5 bases and 4 bases, with 13 bases remaining between them. The CDR3 contains 14 residues. The CDR3 region has the DNA TGTGCCAGCAGCCCCCGGACCAGACCAGATACGCAGTATTTT. Encoded protein: CASSPRTRPDTQYF.

This chain joins TRBV27 and TRBJ2-1; TRBD1 is a possible D gene (7 bases). Trimming stripped 5 bases from V and 9 bases from J, with 23 bases between. Germline CDR1 and CDR2: MNHEY and SMNVEV (reference sequence). The CDR3 runs to 16 residues. The CDR3: CASSPLGGPRDSEQFF. The CDR3 DNA reads TGTGCCAGCAGTCCCCTTGGGGGGCCCCGGGACAGTGAGCAGTTCTTC.

The chain employs TRBV7-9 and TRBJ1-3, with TRBD1 matching 9 bases. Trimming took 4 bases from V and 3 from J; bases not matched to a gene: 1. Germline CDR1 reads SEHNR; CDR2 reads FQNEAQ (reference sequence). This CDR3 region has 14 residues. CDR3: CASSWDRDGNTIYF. Here the CDR3 DNA reads TGTGCCAGCAGCTGGGACAGGGATGGAAACACCATATATTTT.

The rearrangement links TRBV27 to TRBJ2-7, with 9 bases aligning to TRBD1. V gave up 5 bases and J gave up 2 bases; unmatched junction bases: 10. This CDR3 comprises 16 residues. The V gene's germline CDR1 is MNHEY and CDR2 SMNVEV (reference sequence). The CDR3 DNA reads as TGTGCCAGCAGTACATATAAGACAGGGGGAGCCTACGAGCAGTACTTC. Protein: CASSTYKTGGAYEQYF.

Turning to this clone: A read error may produce the germline difference seen at one junction end. The rearrangement joins TRBV6-6 to TRBJ2-3; tentative D call: TRBD2 (6 bases). This CDR3 has 14 residues. From germline, CDR1 is MNHNY and CDR2 SVGAGI (reference sequence). CDR3 sequence reads: CASSYSVGGSPLDF. The DNA of the CDR3 is TGTGCCAGCAGTTACTCGGTCGGGGGATCCCCCCTTGATTTT.